The T cell receptor beta chain under discussion was sequenced for a study of monozygotic twins with inflammatory bowel disease. To note about this clonotype: The antigen is not known.

The germline gives CDR1 LNHDA, CDR2 SQIVND (reference sequence). The CDR3 contains 15 residues. Investigators made cDNA in eight separate reactions per sample. TCRdb derives one entry per CDR3 protein from the 5' RACE reads, leaving out DNA. This table holds 350,000 to 550,000 distinct CDR3 sequences. Study-wide results and limits: Part of the variability in patient repertoires may have come from differing immunosuppressive treatments. With others, IBD patients shared fewer clonotypes than healthy twins did, especially with disease activity.

The authors isolated total RNA from whole blood without sorting T cells. Material for sequencing was blood. The TCR sequence derives from a human donor with ulcerative colitis or Crohn's disease, or a healthy co-twin of an affected twin (not recorded which). V is TRBV19 and J is TRBJ1-5. CDR3 region: CASSMRKDSNQPQHF. Based on the CDR3 plus reference TRBV19 and TRBJ1-5, the full variable domain is DGGITQSPKYLFRKEGQNVTLSCEQNLNHDAMYWYRQDPGQGLRLIYYSQIVNDFQKGDIAEGYSVSREKKESFPLTVTSAQKNPTAFYLCASSMRKDSNQPQHFGDGTRLSIL.